This TCR beta chain was sequenced in a study of blood T cells in healthy people across ages. Findings of the study overall: In these data, TCR beta diversity tracked strongly with naive T cell percentage. In long-lived donors, naive CD4+ cell counts and diversity exceeded those of aged donors. Diversity estimated from one million T cells was considered an underestimate.

This clonotype came up many times. Its antigen is currently unknown. V was cut by 6 bases and J by 3 bases, with 14 bases left in between. Per germline, CDR1 DFQATT and CDR2 SNEGSKA (reference sequence). CDR3 length equals 13 residues. Those donating, healthy Caucasian individuals from Russia, were aged roughly 6 to 95. Combining a sample-barcoded 5' primer with a J-beta primer mix, a second PCR ran for roughly 7 to 11 cycles. TCRdb fed the 5' RACE reads into MiXCR, producing one record per CDR3 protein. Of approximately 900,000 distinct CDR3 sequences in the sample, about 48% were seen once. The genes are TRBV20-1 and TRBJ1-2; D is perhaps TRBD1 (6 bases). The source of this sequence is a man under 40 in good health. The sequencing sample was made of blood. CDR3 region: CSAPSHRDYGYTF. Here the CDR3 DNA reads TGCAGTGCCCCCTCCCACAGGGACTATGGCTACACCTTC.